This T cell receptor (beta chain) appears in the sequencing data of a study of control samples from healthy donors and cancer patients. V was shortened by 4 bases and J by 6 bases, with 11 bases between the two germline ends. The CDR3 runs 13 residues. In germline, CDR1 is SGHRS, CDR2 YFSETQ. Only in-frame clones appear in the TCRdb table, and some are missing; sequencing was by immunoSEQ multiplex PCR. The sample shows some 200,000 clones, about 93% of them seen only once. The source material was blood. The clonotype was recovered from a man aged 50-60 years in good health. The gene calls are TRBV5-1 and TRBJ1-5; D gene uncertain. The CDR3 DNA is TGCGCCAGCAGCCCCCTTCCTGGTCAGCCCCAGCATTTT. It is translated as CASSPLPGQPQHF.